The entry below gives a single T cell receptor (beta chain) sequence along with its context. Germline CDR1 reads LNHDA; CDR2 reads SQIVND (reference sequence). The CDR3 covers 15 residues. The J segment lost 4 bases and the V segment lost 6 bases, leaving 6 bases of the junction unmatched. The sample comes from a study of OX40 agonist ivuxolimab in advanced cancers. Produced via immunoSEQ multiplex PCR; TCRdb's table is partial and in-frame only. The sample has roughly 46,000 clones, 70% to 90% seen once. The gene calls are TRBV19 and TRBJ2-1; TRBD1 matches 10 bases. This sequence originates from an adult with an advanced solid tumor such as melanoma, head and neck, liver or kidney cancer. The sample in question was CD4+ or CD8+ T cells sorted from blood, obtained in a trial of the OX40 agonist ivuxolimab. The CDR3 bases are TGTGCCAGTAGGGCCCCGGGACAGGGGTACAATGAGCAGTTCTTC. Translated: CASRAPGQGYNEQFF. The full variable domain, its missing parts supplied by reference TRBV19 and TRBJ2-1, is DGGITQSPKYLFRKEGQNVTLSCEQNLNHDAMYWYRQDPGQGLRLIYYSQIVNDFQKGDIAEGYSVSREKKESFPLTVTSAQKNPTAFYLCASRAPGQGYNEQFFGPGTRLTVL.